The clone carrying this TCR beta chain was seen only once. Its specificity is unknown. V was pared by 5 bases and J by 6 bases, with 20 bases between. The germline CDR1 and CDR2 sequences are SGHVS and FQNEAQ. The CDR3 has 15 amino acids. A v3.0 immunoSEQ assay was performed at survey level. Profiling relied on immunoSEQ multiplex PCR, and the TCRdb table lists in-frame clones only, not all of them. The sample includes approximately 26,000 clones, 70% to 90% of them seen just once. The sample belongs to a study of long-term antiretroviral therapy in people with HIV. Background on the study: It was about a decade before the 2015 immediate-ART recommendation that the earliest samples were taken. Overall study results and limits: Older ART regimens may have been in use when blood was drawn between about 2004 and 2018.

Per donor, a minimum of one pre-ART and a minimum of two post-ART PBMC samples were available. HIV-positive participants were all treated in the United States. This clonotype was sampled from a woman aged 18 to 35 with HIV. The V call is TRBV7-8, the J call TRBJ2-7; D may be TRBD1 (7 bases). The sample in question was unsorted PBMCs, obtained 1.8 years after starting antiretroviral therapy. Here the CDR3 reads CASSLTGAGGGEQYF. The CDR3 bases are TGTGCCAGCAGCCTAACAGGGGCAGGGGGAGGCGAGCAGTACTTC.